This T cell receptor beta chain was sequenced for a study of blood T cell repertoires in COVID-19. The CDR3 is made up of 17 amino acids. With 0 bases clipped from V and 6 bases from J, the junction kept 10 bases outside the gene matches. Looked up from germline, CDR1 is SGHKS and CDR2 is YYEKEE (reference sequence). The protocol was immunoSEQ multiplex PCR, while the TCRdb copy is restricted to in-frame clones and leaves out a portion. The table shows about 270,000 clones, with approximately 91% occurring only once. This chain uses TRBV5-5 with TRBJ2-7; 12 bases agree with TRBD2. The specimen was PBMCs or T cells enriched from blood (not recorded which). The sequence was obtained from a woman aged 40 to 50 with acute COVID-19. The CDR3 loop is CASSLVLAGGPGREQYF. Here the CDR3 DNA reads TGTGCCAGCAGCTTGGTCCTAGCGGGAGGGCCTGGCCGCGAGCAGTACTTC.